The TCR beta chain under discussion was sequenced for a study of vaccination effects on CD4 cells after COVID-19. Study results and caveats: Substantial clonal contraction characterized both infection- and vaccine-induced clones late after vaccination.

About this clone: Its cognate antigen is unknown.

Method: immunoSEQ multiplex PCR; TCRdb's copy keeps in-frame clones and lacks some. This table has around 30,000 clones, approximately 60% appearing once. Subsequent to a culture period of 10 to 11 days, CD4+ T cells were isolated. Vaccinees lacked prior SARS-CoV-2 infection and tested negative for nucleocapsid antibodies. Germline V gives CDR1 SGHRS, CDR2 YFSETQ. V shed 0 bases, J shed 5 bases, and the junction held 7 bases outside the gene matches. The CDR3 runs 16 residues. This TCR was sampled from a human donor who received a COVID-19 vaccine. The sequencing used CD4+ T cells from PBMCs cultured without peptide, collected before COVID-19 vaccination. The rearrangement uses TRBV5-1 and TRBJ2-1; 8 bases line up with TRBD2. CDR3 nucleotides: TGCGCCAGCAGCTTGGTGGACGGGAGGGCCAACAATGAGCAGTTCTTC. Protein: CASSLVDGRANNEQFF.